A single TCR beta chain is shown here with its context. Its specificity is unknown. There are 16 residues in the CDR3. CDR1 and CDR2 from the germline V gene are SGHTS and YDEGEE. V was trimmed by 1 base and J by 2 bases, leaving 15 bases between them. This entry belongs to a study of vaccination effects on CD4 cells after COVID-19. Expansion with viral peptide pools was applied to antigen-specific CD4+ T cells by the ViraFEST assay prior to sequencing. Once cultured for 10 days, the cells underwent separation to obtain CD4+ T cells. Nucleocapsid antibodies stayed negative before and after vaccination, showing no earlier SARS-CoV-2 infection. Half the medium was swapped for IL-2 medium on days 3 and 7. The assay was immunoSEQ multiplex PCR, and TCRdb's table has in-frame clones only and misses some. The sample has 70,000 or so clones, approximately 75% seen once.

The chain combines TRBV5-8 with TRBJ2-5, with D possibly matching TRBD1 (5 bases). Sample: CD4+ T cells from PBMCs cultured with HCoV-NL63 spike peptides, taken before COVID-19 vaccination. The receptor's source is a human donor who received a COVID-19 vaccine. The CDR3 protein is CASSLMRTGDQETQYF. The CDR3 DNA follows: TGTGCCAGCAGCTTGATGCGAACAGGTGATCAAGAGACCCAGTACTTC.